This TCR beta chain was sequenced in a study of blood T cell repertoires in COVID-19. Study summary: The analysed material was cDNA or gDNA that came from T cells, B-cell-depleted T cells, or PBMCs.

The assay was immunoSEQ multiplex PCR, and TCRdb's table has in-frame clones only and misses some. The sample lists tens of thousands of clones, 75% to 80% occurring once. This CDR3 region has 15 residues. The V gene end was trimmed by 8 bases and the J gene end by 7 bases; junction bases not matched to a gene: 11. Germline CDR1 is SEHNR and CDR2 is FQNEAQ (reference sequence). The receptor's source is a woman aged 80 or older with acute or convalescent COVID-19. Material for sequencing was peripheral blood. The chain is built from TRBV7-9 and TRBJ2-5; 12 bases are a match to TRBD2. The DNA for the CDR3 is TGTGCCAGCCGCCCCCCGGGACTAGCGGGCGGGACCCAGTACTTC. Its protein product is CASRPPGLAGGTQYF.